The next 31 T cell receptor beta chains were all read from a single sample in a study of blood T cell repertoires in COVID-19. Sequenced by immunoSEQ multiplex PCR; TCRdb stores in-frame clones only, minus some. The table shows approximately 210,000 clones, with roughly 92% occurring only once. Sequenced: peripheral blood. The receptors stem from a young man with COVID-19, enrolled during active disease.

This sequence joins TRBV30 and TRBJ1-2, with a tentative D call TRBD1 (5 bases). V lost 4 bases and J 8 bases, leaving 8 bases between the germline ends. The CDR3 consists of 10 residues. In germline, CDR1 is GTSNPN, CDR2 SVGIG (reference sequence). CDR3 sequence reads: CAWKGWGYTF. The CDR3 nucleotides read TGTGCCTGGAAGGGGTGGGGCTACACCTTC.

The J gene is TRBJ1-5, the V gene TRBV20-1, with D unresolved. The length of the CDR3 is 16 residues. Trimming took 3 bases from V and 0 from J, leaving 15 bases between them. Germline CDR1 is DFQATT and CDR2 is SNEGSKA (reference sequence). The CDR3 loop is CSASPQAPYSNQPQHF. The CDR3 DNA is TGCAGTGCTAGTCCCCAGGCGCCCTATAGCAATCAGCCCCAGCATTTT.

This sequence joins TRBV18 and TRBJ1-5; 8 bases fit TRBD1. The CDR3 is made up of 14 amino acids. The V segment lost 3 bases and the J segment 5 bases; nucleotides outside the gene matches: 3. CDR1 KGHSH and CDR2 LQKENI come from the germline V gene. This CDR3 is CASSPVTGDQPQHF. The CDR3, as DNA: TGTGCCAGCTCACCCGTGACAGGGGATCAGCCCCAGCATTTT.

This chain joins TRBV11-2 and TRBJ1-1; unclear D gene. V was pared by 3 bases and J by 2 bases, with 10 bases between. The germline CDR1 and CDR2 sequences are SGHAT and FQNNGV. CDR3 length equals 14 residues. For the CDR3, the DNA is TGTGCCAGCAGCTTTCCCTCGGGAAACACTGAAGCTTTCTTT. Translation: CASSFPSGNTEAFF.

The count of this clone is one. J is TRBJ1-2 and V is TRBV27, with TRBD1 matching over 9 bases. J was trimmed by 5 bases and V by 5 bases; bases with no gene match: 12. From germline, CDR1 is MNHEY and CDR2 SMNVEV (reference sequence). The CDR3 runs 16 residues. For the CDR3, the DNA is TGTGCCAGCAGTCCACTCCTCCGGGACAGGGCGTATGGCTACACCTTC. Translated: CASSPLLRDRAYGYTF.

This chain uses TRBV27 with TRBJ2-7; 9 nucleotides line up with TRBD1. CDR3 length: 14 amino acids. The germline gives CDR1 MNHEY, CDR2 SMNVEV (reference sequence). V shed 2 bases and J 4 bases; nucleotides not matched to a gene: 3. This chain's CDR3 is CASSLGGQGYEQYF. The CDR3 bases are TGTGCCAGCAGTTTAGGAGGACAGGGGTACGAGCAGTACTTC.

This chain connects TRBV11-2 to TRBJ2-7, with 8 bases lining up with TRBD1. CDR3 length: 17 residues. The ends lost 1 base at V and 5 bases at J; junction bases unmatched: 13. CDR1 and CDR2 from the germline V gene are SGHAT and FQNNGV. The CDR3 coding sequence is TGTGCCAGCAGCTTAGGGGTGGGGGCAGGGGGCCTAAACGAGCAGTACTTC. Amino acid sequence: CASSLGVGAGGLNEQYF.

This rearrangement joins TRBV7-3 to TRBJ2-2, with 7 bases identical to TRBD1. The CDR3 spans 16 residues. Germline trimming cut 2 bases from V and 5 bases from J; bases unmatched to any gene: 8. CDR1 is SGHTA and CDR2 is FQGTGA in the germline V gene. CDR3 in amino acids: CASSLPTGTSTGELFF. DNA of the CDR3: TGTGCCAGCAGCTTACCGACAGGGACATCAACCGGGGAGCTGTTTTTT. The variable domain in full, completed from reference TRBV7-3 and TRBJ2-2, reads GAGVSQTPSNKVTEKGKYVELRCDPISGHTALYWYRQSLGQGPEFLIYFQGTGAADDSGLPNDRFFAVRPEGSVSTLKIQRTERGDSAVYLCASSLPTGTSTGELFFGEGSRLTVL.

The rearrangement links TRBV18 to TRBJ2-7; TRBD1 agrees at 7 bases. V lost 6 bases and J lost 2; bases outside the gene matches: 16. CDR1 and CDR2 from the germline V gene are KGHSH and LQKENI. The CDR3 is 17 amino acids. In DNA form, the CDR3 reads TGTGCCAGCTCGTCCGAACGGGACAGAGGGGTTACCTACGAGCAGTACTTC. Amino acid sequence: CASSSERDRGVTYEQYF.

The chain combines TRBV24-1 with TRBJ1-2, with D unresolved. Germline assignment: CDR1 KGHDR and CDR2 SFDVKD. This CDR3 has 14 residues. V was cut by 4 bases and J by 8 bases, with 16 bases left in between. As DNA, the CDR3 is TGTGCCACCAGTGAGGGCCACGGAGGCGGAGGCTACACCTTC. Translation: CATSEGHGGGGYTF.

Remarks on this clone: The sample holds other DNA sequences that translate to the same CDR3. The genes are TRBV29-1 and TRBJ1-1; D remains ambiguous. V lost 6 bases to trimming and J lost 2 bases, with 10 bases between them. Germline V lookup: CDR1 SQVTM, CDR2 ANQGSEA. The CDR3 contains 12 residues. CDR3 nucleotide sequence: TGCAGCGTCGACCGGGGAAACACTGAAGCTTTCTTT. It yields the protein CSVDRGNTEAFF.

The rearrangement links TRBV3-1 (or the pseudogene TRBV3-2) to TRBJ1-3, with 8 bases lining up with TRBD1. Per the germline V gene, CDR1 is LGHDT and CDR2 is YNNKEL (reference sequence). Unmatched junction bases numbered 9, after V lost 4 bases and J lost 7 bases. This CDR3 region has 15 residues. CDR3 DNA: TGTGCCAGCAGCCCAAAGACAGGGGTTGGTAACACCATATATTTT. This gives the protein CASSPKTGVGNTIYF.

This chain connects TRBV12-5 to TRBJ1-5; TRBD1 is a possible D gene (5 bases). This CDR3 spans 19 amino acids. The germline CDR1 and CDR2 sequences are LGHNT and FRNRAP. With 1 base removed from V and 2 bases from J, the gap between germline ends came to 21 bases. This CDR3 is CASGLATRGVGVGNQPQHF. The CDR3 DNA sequence: TGTGCTAGTGGTTTGGCGACGCGGGGGGTAGGGGTCGGCAATCAGCCCCAGCATTTT.

The gene calls are TRBV9 and TRBJ1-6, with 9 positions matching TRBD1. Per the germline V gene, CDR1 is SGDLS and CDR2 is YYNGEE. The CDR3 runs to 14 residues. V gave up 0 bases and J gave up 8 bases; unmatched junction bases: 0. The CDR3 bases are TGTGCCAGCAGCGTAGGACAGGGGGATTCACCCCTCCACTTT. It is translated as CASSVGQGDSPLHF. Drawing the rest from reference TRBV9 and TRBJ1-6, the complete variable domain is DSGVTQTPKHLITATGQRVTLRCSPRSGDLSVYWYQQSLDQGLQFLIQYYNGEERAKGNILERFSAQQFPDLHSELNLSSLELGDSALYFCASSVGQGDSPLHFGNGTRLTVT.

The V and J genes are TRBV12-5 and TRBJ1-5; 9 bases line up with TRBD1. Trimming took 0 bases from V and 0 from J; bases not matched to a gene: 12. The CDR3 totals 20 residues. The germline V gene has CDR1 LGHNT and CDR2 FRNRAP. Written as DNA, the CDR3 is TGTGCTAGTGGTTTGGTACTAGGGACAGGGCTCTCTTATAGCAATCAGCCCCAGCATTTT. Protein: CASGLVLGTGLSYSNQPQHF.

The chain links TRBV11-2 to TRBJ1-4; perhaps TRBD1 as D (6 bases). Germline-derived CDR1 and CDR2 are SGHAT and FQNNGV. The CDR3 totals 15 residues. Trimming removed 5 bases at V and 7 bases at J, with 17 bases between. The CDR3 nucleotides read TGTGCCAGCAGCCAGGGGCCGCCCAGGGGTGAAAAACTGTTTTTT. This encodes CASSQGPPRGEKLFF. The entire variable domain, with the rest obtained from reference TRBV11-2 and TRBJ1-4, is as follows: EAGVAQSPRYKIIEKRQSVAFWCNPISGHATLYWYQQILGQGPKLLIQFQNNGVVDDSQLPKDRFSAERLKGVDSTLKIQPAKLEDSAVYLCASSQGPPRGEKLFFGSGTQLSVL.

This clone has more than one count but fewer than ten. The chain employs TRBV4-1 and TRBJ1-1; 10 bases agree with TRBD1. The CDR3 length is 16 residues. The V gene's germline CDR1 is MGHRA and CDR2 YSYEKL. V shed 3 bases and J 6 bases; nucleotides not matched to a gene: 10. The chain's CDR3 is CASSQGQGRFSAEAFF. CDR3 sequence (DNA): TGCGCCAGCAGCCAGGGACAGGGGAGGTTTAGCGCTGAAGCTTTCTTT.

The chain links TRBV7-9 to TRBJ1-1, with D perhaps TRBD1 (6 bases). The CDR3 is made up of 14 amino acids. Germline V gene lookup returns CDR1 SEHNR and CDR2 FQNEAQ (reference sequence). The germline V and J ends were trimmed by 5 bases and 2 bases, with 12 bases remaining between them. The CDR3, as DNA: TGTGCCAGCAGCCCGCCGACAGGAAACACTGAAGCTTTCTTT. It encodes CASSPPTGNTEAFF.

A single count supports this clone. This chain links TRBV27 with TRBJ2-2; 10 bases line up with TRBD1. This CDR3 spans 16 amino acids. The germline V gene has CDR1 MNHEY and CDR2 SMNVEV (reference sequence). Trimming removed 2 bases from V and 4 bases from J; junction bases left unmatched: 4. CDR3 residues: CASSLGTGAVTGELFF. The CDR3 region has the DNA TGTGCCAGCAGTTTAGGGACAGGGGCGGTCACCGGGGAGCTGTTTTTT.

This sequence joins TRBV6-5 and TRBJ1-2; 8 nucleotides agree with TRBD1. Germline values: CDR1 MNHEY, CDR2 SVGAGI. With 7 bases clipped from V and 7 bases from J, the junction kept 11 bases outside the gene matches. The length of the CDR3 is 14 residues. The CDR3 protein is CASILSTGGFGYTF. The CDR3 bases are TGTGCCAGCATCCTCAGTACAGGGGGTTTTGGCTACACCTTC.

V is TRBV10-3 and J is TRBJ2-2; 9 bases agree with TRBD2. Germline lookup yields CDR1 ENHRY and CDR2 SYGVKD. The CDR3 has 15 residues. V shed 3 bases, J shed 9 bases, and the junction held 8 bases outside the gene matches. CDR3 DNA: TGTGCCATCAGTGAAAGTAGCGGGGGAGGCAGGGAGCTGTTTTTT. Protein product: CAISESSGGGRELFF.

V gene TRBV11-2 combines with J gene TRBJ1-5; possibly TRBD1 for D (5 bases). This CDR3 is built from 15 residues. Germline CDR1 SGHAT, CDR2 FQNNGV. Trimming cost V 5 bases and J 1 base, with 12 bases left between them. The CDR3 loop is CASSLGGGSNQPQHF. Here the CDR3 DNA reads TGTGCCAGCAGCCTCGGGGGAGGAAGCAATCAGCCCCAGCATTTT.

V and J are TRBV6-5 and TRBJ1-3, with D perhaps TRBD1 (5 bases). Germline V CDR1 and CDR2: MNHEY, SVGAGI. Trimming left V 6 bases short and J 0 bases short, with 12 bases between. The CDR3 has 15 amino acids. The CDR3 protein is CASRDTFSSGNTIYF. CDR3 in DNA: TGTGCCAGCAGGGACACCTTCAGCTCTGGAAACACCATATATTTT.

This rearrangement joins TRBV6-1 to TRBJ1-2; unclear D gene. This CDR3 is built from 13 residues. V dropped 2 bases and J dropped 6 bases, with 10 bases sitting between them. CDR1 is MNHNS, CDR2 SASEGT, per germline. Here the CDR3 DNA reads TGTGCCAGCAGTGAACGGTCAGGTGATGGCTACACCTTC. Translation: CASSERSGDGYTF.

The chain is built from TRBV4-1 and TRBJ2-5; 9 positions agree with TRBD2. The germline V gene encodes CDR1 MGHRA and CDR2 YSYEKL. J lost 3 bases, V lost 1 base, and 6 bases had no gene match. There are 16 residues in the CDR3. CDR3 sequence reads: CASSQASGEGEETQYF. The CDR3 coding sequence is TGCGCCAGCAGCCAAGCTAGCGGGGAGGGGGAAGAGACCCAGTACTTC.

This chain connects TRBV4-1 to TRBJ1-1; D remains unclear. Between the trimmed V and J ends, which lost 3 bases and 1 base, there was a span of 12 bases. The CDR3 loop spans 15 amino acids. Germline values: CDR1 MGHRA, CDR2 YSYEKL. For the CDR3, the DNA is TGCGCCAGCAGCCATACCCGGGGTTCGAACACTGAAGCTTTCTTT. Translation: CASSHTRGSNTEAFF.

The chain links TRBV12-3 or TRBV12-4 to TRBJ2-6; D is ambiguous. Deletions cut 3 bases from V and 11 bases from J, with 11 bases between. The CDR3 consists of 13 residues. The CDR3 DNA follows: TGTGCCAGCAGTTTCGGGTTGACGTACGTCCTGACTTTC. This encodes CASSFGLTYVLTF.

The CDR3 loop is CASSPPLAGVGTQYF. The CDR3 DNA is TGTGCCAGCTCACCACCTCTAGCGGGGGTCGGGACCCAGTACTTC. The V call is TRBV18, the J call TRBJ2-5; 10 bases map to TRBD2. CDR1 and CDR2 from the germline V gene are KGHSH and LQKENI. With 0 bases clipped from V and 7 bases from J, the junction kept 5 bases outside the gene matches. The CDR3 consists of 15 residues. Full variable domain (missing parts from reference TRBV18 and TRBJ2-5): NAGVMQNPRHLVRRRGQEARLRCSPMKGHSHVYWYRQLPEEGLKFMVYLQKENIIDESGMPKERFSAEFPKEGPSILRIQQVVRGDSAAYFCASSPPLAGVGTQYFGPGTRLLVL.

The rearrangement links TRBV11-2 to TRBJ1-1; a possible D gene is TRBD1 (5 bases). The CDR3 loop spans 16 amino acids. CDR1 SGHAT and CDR2 FQNNGV come from the germline V gene. V was trimmed by 1 base and J by 4 bases, leaving 16 bases between them. The CDR3 spells CASSLVTGLYGTEAFF. The DNA of the CDR3 is TGTGCCAGCAGCTTAGTCACAGGTCTTTATGGCACTGAAGCTTTCTTT.

The chain links TRBV25-1 to TRBJ1-3, with TRBD1 as a possible D gene (6 bases). Trimming left V 7 bases short and J 8 bases short, with 9 bases between. Germline V gives CDR1 MGHDK, CDR2 SYGVNS. This CDR3 contains 11 residues. CDR3 DNA sequence: TGTGCCAGCACCCCAGGGGACACCATATATTTT. Its translation: CASTPGDTIYF.

This clone appeared a few times. The CDR3 DNA sequence: TGTGCCGTCCTAGCGGGGCGGTACGAGCAGTACTTC. Translating it yields CAVLAGRYEQYF. This chain uses TRBV2 with TRBJ2-7; 9 bases are a match to TRBD2. CDR1 SNHLY and CDR2 FYNNEI come from the germline V gene. CDR3 length: 12 amino acids. The J segment lost 4 bases and the V segment lost 11 bases, leaving 6 bases of the junction unmatched.